These 27 T cell receptor beta chains originate from one sample sequenced in a study of control samples from healthy donors and cancer patients. Sequencing used immunoSEQ multiplex PCR; TCRdb keeps in-frame clones, though not all of them. The data hold more than 95,000 clones, with roughly 90% observed a single time. Sequences were obtained from blood. These receptors all stem from a young man in good health.

The DNA of the CDR3 is TGTGCCACCAGCAGAGATTTTAGGGTTAAAGGTATGAACACTGAAGCTTTCTTT. It specifies CATSRDFRVKGMNTEAFF. The gene calls are TRBV15 and TRBJ1-1, with D unclear. Per the germline V gene, CDR1 is LNHNV and CDR2 is YYDKDF (reference sequence). V gave up 0 bases and J gave up 0 bases, with 17 bases separating them. The CDR3 has 18 residues.

CDR3 residues: CSVEQSAGGKEKLFF. CDR3 sequence (DNA): TGCAGCGTTGAGCAAAGCGCAGGGGGCAAGGAAAAACTGTTTTTT. The chain recombines TRBV29-1 with TRBJ1-4, with TRBD1 identical over 8 bases. Unmatched junction bases numbered 11, after V lost 3 bases and J lost 8 bases. The CDR3 has 15 amino acids. The V gene's germline CDR1 is SQVTM and CDR2 ANQGSEA.

J is TRBJ2-1 and V is TRBV3-1 (or the pseudogene TRBV3-2), with TRBD2 identical over 12 bases. The CDR3 runs to 16 residues. The germline gives CDR1 LGHDT, CDR2 YNNKEL (reference sequence). With 4 bases clipped from V and 10 bases from J, the junction kept 11 bases outside the gene matches. CDR3 nucleotides: TGTGCCAGCAGCCCTCAGAGGACTAGCGGGACTAAGGAGCAGTTCTTC. This gives the protein CASSPQRTSGTKEQFF.

The CDR3 coding sequence is TGTGCCAGCAGCCAAGGGGGGACAGGGGGCTGGATGAACACTGAAGCTTTCTTT. Its translation is CASSQGGTGGWMNTEAFF. This chain uses TRBV3-1 (or the pseudogene TRBV3-2) with TRBJ1-1, with 12 nucleotides matching TRBD1. The J segment lost 0 bases and the V segment lost 1 base, leaving 6 bases of the junction unmatched. Germline CDR1 is LGHDT and CDR2 is YNNKEL (reference sequence). This CDR3 contains 18 residues.

This sequence joins TRBV9 and TRBJ2-1; D remains unclear. The CDR3 is 16 amino acids. V lost 3 bases, J lost 0 bases, and 13 bases lay in between. Germline V gene lookup returns CDR1 SGDLS and CDR2 YYNGEE. The CDR3 DNA follows: TGTGCCAGCAGCGGCTCCAAGCTGAGCTCCTACAATGAGCAGTTCTTC. Its translation is CASSGSKLSSYNEQFF.

The chain combines TRBV19 with TRBJ2-1; 10 positions agree with TRBD2. This CDR3 has 16 amino acids. Germline assignment: CDR1 LNHDA and CDR2 SQIVND (reference sequence). V gave up 5 bases and J gave up 0 bases; unmatched junction bases: 4. CDR3 sequence (DNA): TGTGCCAGTAGTGATAGCGGGAGGACCTCCTACAATGAGCAGTTCTTC. It specifies CASSDSGRTSYNEQFF.

CDR3: CASSPPVVNTEAFF. CDR3 nucleotides: TGTGCCAGCTCACCACCGGTGGTAAACACTGAAGCTTTCTTT. This sequence joins TRBV18 and TRBJ1-1; no clear D gene. This CDR3 has 14 amino acids. The V and J ends lost 0 bases and 2 bases respectively, with 7 bases between them. From germline, CDR1 is KGHSH and CDR2 LQKENI.

The rearrangement joins TRBV27 to TRBJ1-4; unclear D gene. This CDR3 spans 14 amino acids. Germline V gene data show CDR1 as MNHEY and CDR2 as SMNVEV (reference sequence). V was cut by 6 bases and J by 2 bases, with 10 bases left in between. CDR3 DNA: TGTGCCAGCAGCTCGGTAGGGACTAATGAAAAACTGTTTTTT. This encodes CASSSVGTNEKLFF.

This clone was seen a single time. The chain joins TRBV12-3 or TRBV12-4 to TRBJ2-5; D is unresolved. With 6 bases removed from V and 4 bases from J, the gap between germline ends came to 9 bases. The CDR3 spans 12 residues. CDR3 coding DNA: TGTGCCAGCAGCCCCGTAGCAGAGACCCAGTACTTC. It specifies CASSPVAETQYF.

The CDR3 DNA reads TGTGCCAGCAGCTTAGGTGTGGTCCCTAGCACAGATACGCAGTATTTT. It specifies CASSLGVVPSTDTQYF. V is TRBV7-3 and J is TRBJ2-3; no clear D. Germline V lookup: CDR1 SGHTA, CDR2 FQGTGA. V was shortened by 2 bases and J by 0 bases, with 12 bases between the two germline ends. The CDR3 covers 16 residues.

The chain uses TRBV28 and TRBJ1-6; no clear D. The germline V and J ends were trimmed by 8 bases and 8 bases, with 19 bases remaining between them. The CDR3 totals 15 residues. The germline CDR1 and CDR2 sequences are MDHEN and SYDVKM. The DNA for the CDR3 is TGTGCCAGCCGGACGGGAGGGCTCAGGTATTCACCCCTCCACTTT. Protein: CASRTGGLRYSPLHF.

The rearrangement joins TRBV5-6 to TRBJ2-3, with D hard to call. The CDR3 is 15 amino acids. The V gene lost 1 base and the J gene lost 3 bases, with 12 bases spanning the gap. Germline V CDR1 and CDR2: SGHDT, YYEEEE. The CDR3: CASSLILGLTDTQYF. The CDR3 bases are TGTGCCAGCAGCTTGATACTCGGATTAACAGATACGCAGTATTTT.

The chain has TRBV20-1 and TRBJ2-3, with D unresolved. Trimming took off 5 bases at V and 9 bases at J, with 6 bases between the two ends. The germline CDR1 and CDR2 sequences are DFQATT and SNEGSKA (reference sequence). The CDR3 is 9 amino acids. In DNA form, the CDR3 reads TGCAGTGCTCCTGGGACGCAGTATTTT. It translates to CSAPGTQYF.

In its sample, this clone was seen a few times. The gene calls are TRBV5-4 and TRBJ2-5, with a tentative D call TRBD2 (6 bases). The CDR3 spans 14 residues. Trimming shortened V by 4 bases and J by 1 base, and 11 bases separated the two germline ends. Germline V gene lookup returns CDR1 SGHNT and CDR2 YYREEE (reference sequence). CDR3 in DNA: TGTGCCAGCAGCCCTCTAGCGCCCCAAGAGACCCAGTACTTC. Protein product: CASSPLAPQETQYF.

This chain links TRBV5-1 with TRBJ1-1; tentative D call: TRBD1 (5 bases). Germline V lookup: CDR1 SGHRS, CDR2 YFSETQ. The CDR3 totals 11 residues. V was cut by 4 bases and J by 7 bases, with 8 bases left in between. The CDR3 bases are TGCGCCAGCAGCAGAGACAGTGAAGCTTTCTTT. Protein sequence: CASSRDSEAFF.

This clone was observed once. V usage is TRBV19 and J usage is TRBJ1-2; the D gene is possibly TRBD1 (6 bases). Germline V gene data show CDR1 as LNHDA and CDR2 as SQIVND (reference sequence). The CDR3 is made up of 12 amino acids. Trimming took off 7 bases at V and 4 bases at J, with 10 bases between the two ends. CDR3 amino acids: CASNTGIYGYTF. The CDR3 DNA reads as TGTGCCAGTAATACAGGGATCTATGGCTACACCTTC.

CDR3 coding DNA: TGTGCCACTCAGAACAGGGGACTGGGAGAGACCCAGTACTTC. Translating gives CATQNRGLGETQYF. This chain links TRBV15 with TRBJ2-5; D is perhaps TRBD1 (7 bases). CDR3 length: 14 residues. Trimming took 9 bases from V and 4 from J, leaving 18 bases between them. Germline V lookup: CDR1 LNHNV, CDR2 YYDKDF (reference sequence).

This sequence joins TRBV2 and TRBJ2-1; tentatively, D is TRBD1 or TRBD2 (6 bases each). Germline CDR1 SNHLY, CDR2 FYNNEI. V lost 6 bases and J 13 bases, leaving 13 bases between the germline ends. There are 11 residues in the CDR3. The CDR3 reads CASRGGQLQFF. CDR3 sequence (DNA): TGTGCCAGCAGGGGGGGACAACTACAGTTCTTC.

The CDR3 reads CASSLMRDSNSPLHF. The CDR3 DNA sequence: TGCGCCAGCAGCTTAATGCGGGACTCAAATTCACCCCTCCACTTT. This chain links TRBV5-1 with TRBJ1-6; D possibly corresponds to TRBD1 (5 bases). The CDR3 has 15 amino acids. V lost 2 bases and J 7 bases, leaving 13 bases between the germline ends. In germline, CDR1 is SGHRS, CDR2 YFSETQ.

V gene TRBV5-4 combines with J gene TRBJ2-5, with 15 nucleotides matching TRBD2. J was trimmed by 5 bases and V by 5 bases; bases with no gene match: 7. This CDR3 comprises 16 residues. Per germline, CDR1 SGHNT and CDR2 YYREEE (reference sequence). The CDR3: CASSSGLAGGSETQYF. In DNA form, the CDR3 reads TGTGCCAGCAGTTCTGGACTAGCGGGAGGGAGCGAGACCCAGTACTTC.

The chain employs TRBV18 and TRBJ2-6; the D is unclear. Between the trimmed V and J ends, which lost 2 bases and 1 base, there was a span of 6 bases. The V gene's germline CDR1 is KGHSH and CDR2 LQKENI. The CDR3 is 15 residues long. The CDR3 reads CASSPGRSGANVLTF. DNA of the CDR3: TGTGCCAGCTCACCAGGAAGGTCTGGGGCCAACGTCCTGACTTTC. The full variable domain, its missing parts supplied by reference TRBV18 and TRBJ2-6, is NAGVMQNPRHLVRRRGQEARLRCSPMKGHSHVYWYRQLPEEGLKFMVYLQKENIIDESGMPKERFSAEFPKEGPSILRIQQVVRGDSAAYFCASSPGRSGANVLTFGAGSRLTVL.

This clone occurred once. The rearrangement uses TRBV6-2 or TRBV6-3 and TRBJ1-5; D gene uncertain. In germline, CDR1 is MNHEY, CDR2 SVGEGT. This CDR3 is 16 amino acids long. With 2 bases removed from V and 2 bases from J, the gap between germline ends came to 13 bases. CDR3 sequence reads: CASSYPGVFGNQPQHF. For the CDR3, the DNA is TGTGCCAGCAGTTACCCCGGGGTGTTTGGCAATCAGCCCCAGCATTTT.

The V call is TRBV19, the J call TRBJ1-2; no definite D call. The CDR3 loop spans 16 amino acids. The germline V gene has CDR1 LNHDA and CDR2 SQIVND (reference sequence). V lost 1 base and J 1 base, leaving 13 bases between the germline ends. CDR3 coding DNA: TGTGCCAGTAGTATAGTCTCGGGGAGACTTAACTATGGCTACACCTTC. This codes for CASSIVSGRLNYGYTF.

This chain links TRBV5-5 with TRBJ1-5; D might be TRBD1 (5 bases). Germline CDR1 reads SGHKS; CDR2 reads YYEKEE (reference sequence). The CDR3 loop spans 15 amino acids. The V and J ends lost 0 bases and 3 bases respectively, with 10 bases between them. The CDR3 DNA reads TGTGCCAGCAGCTTGGGGGGGGATCCCAATCAGCCCCAGCATTTT. This sequence encodes CASSLGGDPNQPQHF.

The chain has TRBV24-1 and TRBJ1-5, with D possibly being TRBD1 (5 bases). The CDR3 totals 15 residues. Trimming removed 0 bases at V and 3 bases at J, with 8 bases between. CDR1 is KGHDR, CDR2 SFDVKD, per germline. The CDR3 loop reads CATSDLGGDNQPQHF. CDR3 DNA: TGTGCCACCAGTGATTTGGGGGGGGACAATCAGCCCCAGCATTTT.

J is TRBJ2-2 and V is TRBV4-2, with TRBD1 identical over 11 bases. Germline trimming cut 1 base from V and 8 bases from J; bases unmatched to any gene: 3. Germline V gene lookup returns CDR1 LGHNA and CDR2 YNFKEQ. The CDR3 runs to 15 residues. CDR3 sequence: CASSQVGQGAGELFF. The DNA of the CDR3 is TGTGCCAGCAGCCAAGTTGGACAGGGGGCTGGGGAGCTGTTTTTT.

The sample holds one count of this clone. V usage is TRBV5-6 and J usage is TRBJ1-3; no definite D call. CDR3 length equals 16 residues. V dropped 3 bases and J dropped 0 bases, with 13 bases sitting between them. Germline loops: CDR1 SGHDT, CDR2 YYEEEE. CDR3 protein: CASSSGTPYSGNTIYF. The CDR3 coding sequence is TGTGCCAGCAGCTCAGGAACCCCGTACTCTGGAAACACCATATATTTT.